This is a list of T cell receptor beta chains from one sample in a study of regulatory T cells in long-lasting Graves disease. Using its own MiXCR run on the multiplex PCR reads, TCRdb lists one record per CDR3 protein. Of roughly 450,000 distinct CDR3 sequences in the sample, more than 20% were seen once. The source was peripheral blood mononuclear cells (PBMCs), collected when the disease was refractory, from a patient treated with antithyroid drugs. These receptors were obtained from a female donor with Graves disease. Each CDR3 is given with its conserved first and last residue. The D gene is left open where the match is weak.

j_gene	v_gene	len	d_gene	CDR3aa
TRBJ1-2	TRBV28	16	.	CASSPNFWGTNYGYTF
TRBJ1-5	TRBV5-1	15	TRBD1	CASSLTGVENQPQHF
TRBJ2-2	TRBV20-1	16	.	CSARDPGGPNTGELFF
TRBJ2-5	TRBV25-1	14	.	CASRRGRGPETQYF
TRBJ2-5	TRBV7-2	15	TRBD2	CASRLAAGAQETQYF
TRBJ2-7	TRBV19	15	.	CASSSNGRKTYEQYF
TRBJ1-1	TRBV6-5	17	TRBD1	CASSYASTGKADAEAFF
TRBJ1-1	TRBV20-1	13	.	CGVPNLPNTEAFF
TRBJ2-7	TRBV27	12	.	CASSPRPYEQYF
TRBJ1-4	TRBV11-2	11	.	CASSTREKLFF
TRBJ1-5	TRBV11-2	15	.	CASSQRGGSNQPQHF
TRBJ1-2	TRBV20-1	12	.	CSARRQVSGYTF
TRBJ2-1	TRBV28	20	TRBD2	CASSQGGGQALAVTYNEQFF
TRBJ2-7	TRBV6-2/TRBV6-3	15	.	CASRLDRDGNYEQYF
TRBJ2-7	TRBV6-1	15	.	CASSTNPFRGYEQYF
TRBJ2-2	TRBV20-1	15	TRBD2	CSASGLVWNTGELFF
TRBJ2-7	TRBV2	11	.	CASTATGEQYF
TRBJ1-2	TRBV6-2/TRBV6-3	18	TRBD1	CASSYSPGQGAAAYGYTF
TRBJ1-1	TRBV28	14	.	CASSLEGGDAEAFF
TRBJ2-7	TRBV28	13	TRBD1	CASSYQTGHEQYF
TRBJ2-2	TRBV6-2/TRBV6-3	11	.	CASSYFGELFF
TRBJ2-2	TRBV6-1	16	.	CASTRIATGNTGELFF
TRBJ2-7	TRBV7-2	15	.	CASSFATSTGSEQYF
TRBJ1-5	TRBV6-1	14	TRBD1	CASRTGDFYQPQHF
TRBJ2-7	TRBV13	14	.	CASSNLGRSYEQYF
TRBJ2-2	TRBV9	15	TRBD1	CASSVVQGATGELFF
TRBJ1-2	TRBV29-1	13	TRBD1	CSAEPGGAYGYTF
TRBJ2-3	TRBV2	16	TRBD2	CASSEPGAGGPDTQYF
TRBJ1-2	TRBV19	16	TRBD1	CASSATGTGGIYGYTF
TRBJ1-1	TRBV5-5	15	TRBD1	CASSLRQGGNTEAFF
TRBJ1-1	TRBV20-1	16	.	CSAKAEQGRMNTEAFF
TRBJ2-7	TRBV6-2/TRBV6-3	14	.	CASSYGQGLVEQYF
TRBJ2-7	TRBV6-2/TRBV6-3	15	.	CASSDSAGNSYEQYF
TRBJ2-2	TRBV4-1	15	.	CASSQSAANTGELFF
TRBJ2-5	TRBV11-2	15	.	CASSLGVAEQETQYF
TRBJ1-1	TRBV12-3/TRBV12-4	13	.	CASSLAEGTEAFF
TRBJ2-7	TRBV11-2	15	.	CASSLNDRKSYEQYF
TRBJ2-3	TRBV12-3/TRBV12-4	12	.	CATILRGDTQYF
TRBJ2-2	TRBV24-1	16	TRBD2	CATSDLSGDDTGELFF
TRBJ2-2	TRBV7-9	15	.	CASSLEGANTGELFF
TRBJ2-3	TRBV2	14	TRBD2	CASKPSGNTDTQYF
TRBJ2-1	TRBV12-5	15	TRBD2	CASGLVRGRDNEQFF
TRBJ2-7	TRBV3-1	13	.	CASSQQLYYEQYF
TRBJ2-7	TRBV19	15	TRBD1	CASKIGQGPSYEQYF
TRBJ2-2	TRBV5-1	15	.	CASSLNPSNTGELFF
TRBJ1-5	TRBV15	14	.	CATSRGGFNQPQHF
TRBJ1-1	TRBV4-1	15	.	CASSQEGDGNTEAFF
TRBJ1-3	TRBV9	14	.	CASSVAGTGNTIYF
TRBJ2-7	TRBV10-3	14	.	CAISDPGGTYEQYF
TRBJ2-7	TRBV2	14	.	CASKEGPDSYEQYF
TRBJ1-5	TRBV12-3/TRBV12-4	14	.	CASSLANGNQPQHF
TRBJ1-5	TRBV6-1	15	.	CASRLSGVGGQPQHF
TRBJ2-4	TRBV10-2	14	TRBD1	CASSKDRVGDIQYF